Shown below are 12 T cell receptor beta chains from a single sample sequenced in a study of STAT3 mutations in large granular lymphocyte leukemia. Their target antigens are unknown. Clones were read by immunoSEQ multiplex PCR, and TCRdb kept only the in-frame ones, dropping some. The table lists some 10,000 clones, roughly 87% of them singletons. The study, taken as a whole, reports: Every T-cell large granular lymphocyte leukemia patient had at least one immunodominant TCR beta clonotype.

Source material: peripheral blood mononuclear cells. All receptors derive from a man aged 60 to 69 with T-cell large granular lymphocyte leukemia. Some clones in this sample may be carry-over from other donors' samples.

This clone was detected only once. The chain is built from TRBV2 and TRBJ1-1, with a tentative D call TRBD1 (6 bases). From germline, CDR1 is SNHLY and CDR2 FYNNEI. V lost 4 bases, J lost 2 bases, and 8 bases lay in between. The CDR3 consists of 13 residues. The CDR3 DNA is TGTGCCAGCAGTGGACAGGTCAACACTGAAGCTTTCTTT. The encoded protein is CASSGQVNTEAFF.

The chain's CDR3 is CASRDRVSGANVLTF. The CDR3 DNA follows: TGTGCCAGCAGGGACAGGGTCTCTGGGGCCAACGTCCTGACTTTC. The chain links TRBV6-5 to TRBJ2-6; 8 nucleotides match TRBD1. The CDR3 is 15 residues long. CDR1 is MNHEY, CDR2 SVGAGI, per germline. V shed 6 bases and J 0 bases; nucleotides not matched to a gene: 1.

The chain carries TRBV28 and TRBJ1-3; 9 bases match TRBD1. The ends lost 6 bases at V and 6 bases at J; junction bases unmatched: 3. CDR1 is MDHEN, CDR2 SYDVKM, per germline. This CDR3 is built from 13 residues. In DNA form, the CDR3 reads TGTGCCAGCAGCCGGGACAGGGAAAACACCATATATTTT. Encoded protein: CASSRDRENTIYF.

CDR3 bases: TGTGCCAGTAGTATAGGGGGGAAGGCCTACGAGCAGTACTTC. Translated: CASSIGGKAYEQYF. The chain joins TRBV19 to TRBJ2-7; either TRBD1 or TRBD2 may supply D (5 bases each). The V gene lost 1 base and the J gene lost 2 bases, with 9 bases spanning the gap. The CDR3 extends over 14 amino acids. CDR1 LNHDA and CDR2 SQIVND come from the germline V gene (reference sequence).

This clone has a single count. The chain joins TRBV20-1 to TRBJ2-3, with a tentative D call TRBD1 (6 bases). The CDR3 totals 11 residues. Germline V gives CDR1 DFQATT, CDR2 SNEGSKA (reference sequence). In DNA, the CDR3 is TGCAGGGGGGCATTTGGGGATACGCAGTATTTT. It specifies CRGAFGDTQYF.

The chain has TRBV5-6 and TRBJ2-4; D not resolved. CDR3 length: 15 residues. Deletions cut 2 bases from V and 0 bases from J, with 9 bases between. Per germline, CDR1 SGHDT and CDR2 YYEEEE. The CDR3 here is CASSLPGPAKNIQYF. CDR3 coding DNA: TGTGCCAGCAGCTTACCGGGCCCAGCCAAAAACATTCAGTACTTC.

The chain uses TRBV7-9 and TRBJ2-6, with 8 bases aligning to TRBD2. With 3 bases clipped from V and 4 bases from J, the junction kept 8 bases outside the gene matches. This CDR3 contains 17 residues. Germline assignment: CDR1 SEHNR and CDR2 FQNEAQ (reference sequence). The CDR3 DNA reads as TGTGCCAGCAGCTTCGGGGCGGGAGGTACCGGGGCCAACGTCCTGACTTTC. As protein: CASSFGAGGTGANVLTF. Supplemented by reference TRBV7-9 and TRBJ2-6, the full variable domain reads DTGVSQNPRHKITKRGQNVTFRCDPISEHNRLYWYRQTLGQGPEFLTYFQNEAQLEKSRLLSDRFSAERPKGSFSTLEIQRTEQGDSAMYLCASSFGAGGTGANVLTFGAGSRLTVL.

This clone was detected only once. The chain uses TRBV28 and TRBJ2-7; possibly TRBD1 for D (6 bases). CDR1 is MDHEN, CDR2 SYDVKM, per germline. The CDR3 is made up of 14 amino acids. The V end was cut by 5 bases, the J end by 3 bases, with 14 bases between. The CDR3 region has the DNA TGTGCCAGCAGTATGACAGGTGAAGGCTACGAGCAGTACTTC. It specifies CASSMTGEGYEQYF.

In nucleotides, the CDR3 is TGTGCCAGCTCACTACAGGGCTCCTACGAGCAGTACTTC. Translating it yields CASSLQGSYEQYF. This chain joins TRBV18 and TRBJ2-7; tentatively, D is TRBD1 (6 bases). Trimming took off 4 bases at V and 0 bases at J, with 7 bases between the two ends. Germline V lookup: CDR1 KGHSH, CDR2 LQKENI. This CDR3 comprises 13 residues.

V usage is TRBV4-3 and J usage is TRBJ2-5; no firm D call. This CDR3 comprises 14 residues. Germline CDR1 and CDR2: LGHNA and YSLEER. Trimming left V 4 bases short and J 2 bases short, with 11 bases between. DNA for the CDR3: TGCGCCAGCAGCCTCGGGTTGGGGCAAGAGACCCAGTACTTC. As protein: CASSLGLGQETQYF.

The chain employs TRBV5-1 and TRBJ2-7; the D is unclear. CDR3 length: 13 residues. Germline CDR1 and CDR2: SGHRS and YFSETQ. V was clipped by 1 base and J by 2 bases, with 7 bases between them. The CDR3 spells CASSLKQPYEQYF. DNA for the CDR3: TGCGCCAGCAGCTTGAAGCAGCCCTACGAGCAGTACTTC.

The CDR3 DNA follows: TGCGCCAGCAGAGTAGCGGACTACGAGCAGTACTTC. This codes for CASRVADYEQYF. This chain connects TRBV10-2 to TRBJ2-7; D may be TRBD2 (6 bases). The length of the CDR3 is 12 residues. CDR1 and CDR2 (germline): WSHSY, SAAADI. Trimming took off 6 bases at V and 3 bases at J, with 9 bases between the two ends.